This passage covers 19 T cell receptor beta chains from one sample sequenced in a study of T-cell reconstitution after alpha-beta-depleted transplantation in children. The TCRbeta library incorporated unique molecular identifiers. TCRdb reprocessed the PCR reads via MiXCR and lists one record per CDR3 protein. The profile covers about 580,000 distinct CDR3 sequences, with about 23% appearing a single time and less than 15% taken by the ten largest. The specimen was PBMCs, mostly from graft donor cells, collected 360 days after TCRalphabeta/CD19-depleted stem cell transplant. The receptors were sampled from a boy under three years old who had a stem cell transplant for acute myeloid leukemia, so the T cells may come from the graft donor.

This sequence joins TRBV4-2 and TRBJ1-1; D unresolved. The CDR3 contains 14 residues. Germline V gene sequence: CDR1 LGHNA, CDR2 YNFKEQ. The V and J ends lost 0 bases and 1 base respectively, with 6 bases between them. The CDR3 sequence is CASSQEAGNTEAFF. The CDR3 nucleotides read TGTGCCAGCAGCCAAGAAGCAGGGAACACTGAAGCTTTCTTT.

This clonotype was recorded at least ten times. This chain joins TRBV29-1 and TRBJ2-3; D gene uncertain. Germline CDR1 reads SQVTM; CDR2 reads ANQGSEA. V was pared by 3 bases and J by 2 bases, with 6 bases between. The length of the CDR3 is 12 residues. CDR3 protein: CSVDPNTDTQYF. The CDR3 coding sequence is TGCAGCGTTGATCCTAACACAGATACGCAGTATTTT.

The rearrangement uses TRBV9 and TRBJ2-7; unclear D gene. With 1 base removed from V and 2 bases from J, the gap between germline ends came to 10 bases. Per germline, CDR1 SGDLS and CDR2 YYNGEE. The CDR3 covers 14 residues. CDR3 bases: TGTGCCAGCAGCGTAAGTGGTGCCACCTACGAGCAGTACTTC. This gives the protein CASSVSGATYEQYF.

The CDR3 reads CASSYLSYNSPLHF. The CDR3 nucleotides read TGTGCCAGCAGTTACCTCAGCTATAATTCACCCCTCCACTTT. The V call is TRBV6-5, the J call TRBJ1-6; D is ambiguous. The CDR3 contains 14 residues. The V gene's germline CDR1 is MNHEY and CDR2 SVGAGI. V was pared by 2 bases and J by 3 bases, with 5 bases between.

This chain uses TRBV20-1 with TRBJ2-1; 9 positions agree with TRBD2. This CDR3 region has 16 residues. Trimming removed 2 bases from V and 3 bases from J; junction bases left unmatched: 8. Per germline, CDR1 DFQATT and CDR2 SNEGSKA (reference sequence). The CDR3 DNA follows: TGCAGTGCTAGACAGCTAGCGGGGCAATTCTACAATGAGCAGTTCTTC. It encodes CSARQLAGQFYNEQFF.

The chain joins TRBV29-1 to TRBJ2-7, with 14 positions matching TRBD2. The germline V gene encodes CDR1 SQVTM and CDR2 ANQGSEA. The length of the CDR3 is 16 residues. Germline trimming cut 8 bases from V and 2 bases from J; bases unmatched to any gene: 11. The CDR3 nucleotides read TGCAGCCTCAGAAGGACTAGCGGGGGGACTACCTACGAGCAGTACGTC. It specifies CSLRRTSGGTTYEQYV.

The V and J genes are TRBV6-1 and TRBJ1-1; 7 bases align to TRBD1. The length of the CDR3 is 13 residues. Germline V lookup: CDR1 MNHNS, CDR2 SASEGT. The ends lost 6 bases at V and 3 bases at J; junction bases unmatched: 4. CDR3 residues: CASRQGGDTEAFF. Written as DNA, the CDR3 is TGTGCCAGCAGGCAGGGGGGAGACACTGAAGCTTTCTTT.

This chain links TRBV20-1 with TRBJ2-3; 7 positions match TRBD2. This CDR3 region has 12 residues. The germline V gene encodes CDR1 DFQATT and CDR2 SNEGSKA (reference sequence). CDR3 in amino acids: CSGGTSTDTQYF. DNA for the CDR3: TGCAGCGGGGGGACTAGCACAGATACGCAGTATTTT.

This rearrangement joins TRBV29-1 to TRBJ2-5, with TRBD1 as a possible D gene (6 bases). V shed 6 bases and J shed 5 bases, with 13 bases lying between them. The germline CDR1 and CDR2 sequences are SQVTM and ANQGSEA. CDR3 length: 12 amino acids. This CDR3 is CSVGGNWETQYF. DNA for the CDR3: TGCAGCGTAGGGGGAAATTGGGAGACCCAGTACTTC.

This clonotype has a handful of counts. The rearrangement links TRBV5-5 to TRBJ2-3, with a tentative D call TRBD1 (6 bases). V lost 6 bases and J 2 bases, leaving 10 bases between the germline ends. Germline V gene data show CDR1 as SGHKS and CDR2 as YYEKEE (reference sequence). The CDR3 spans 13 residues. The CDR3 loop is CASTRDNTDTQYF. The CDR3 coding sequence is TGTGCCAGCACAAGGGACAACACAGATACGCAGTATTTT. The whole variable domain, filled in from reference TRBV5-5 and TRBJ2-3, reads DAGVTQSPTHLIKTRGQQVTLRCSPISGHKSVSWYQQVLGQGPQFIFQYYEKEERGRGNFPDRFSARQFPNYSSELNVNALLLGDSALYLCASTRDNTDTQYFGPGTRLTVL.

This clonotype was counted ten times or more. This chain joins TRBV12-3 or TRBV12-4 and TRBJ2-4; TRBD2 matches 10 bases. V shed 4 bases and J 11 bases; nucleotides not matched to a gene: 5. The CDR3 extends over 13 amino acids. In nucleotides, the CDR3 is TGTGCCAGCAGTTCCTTACTAGCGGGGTTTCAGTACTTC. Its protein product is CASSSLLAGFQYF.

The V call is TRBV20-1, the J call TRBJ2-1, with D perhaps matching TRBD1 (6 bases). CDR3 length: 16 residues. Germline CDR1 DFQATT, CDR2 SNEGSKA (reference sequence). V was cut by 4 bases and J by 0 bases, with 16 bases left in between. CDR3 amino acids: CSATETGTISYNEQFF. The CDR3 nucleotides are TGCAGTGCTACCGAGACAGGTACAATCTCCTACAATGAGCAGTTCTTC.

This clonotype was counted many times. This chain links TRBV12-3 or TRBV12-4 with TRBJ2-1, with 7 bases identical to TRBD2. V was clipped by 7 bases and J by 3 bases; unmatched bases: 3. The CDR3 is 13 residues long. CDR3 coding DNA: TGTGCCAGCAAGGGCGGGAGCTACAATGAGCAGTTCTTC. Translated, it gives CASKGGSYNEQFF.

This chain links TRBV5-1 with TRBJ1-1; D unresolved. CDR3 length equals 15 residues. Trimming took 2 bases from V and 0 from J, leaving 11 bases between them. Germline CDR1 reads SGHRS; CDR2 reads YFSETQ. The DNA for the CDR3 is TGCGCCAGCAGCTTTAGAGGCAATCTGAACACTGAAGCTTTCTTT. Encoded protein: CASSFRGNLNTEAFF. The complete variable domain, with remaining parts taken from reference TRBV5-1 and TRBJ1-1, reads KAGVTQTPRYLIKTRGQQVTLSCSPISGHRSVSWYQQTPGQGLQFLFEYFSETQRNKGNFPGRFSGRQFSNSRSEMNVSTLELGDSALYLCASSFRGNLNTEAFFGQGTRLTVV.

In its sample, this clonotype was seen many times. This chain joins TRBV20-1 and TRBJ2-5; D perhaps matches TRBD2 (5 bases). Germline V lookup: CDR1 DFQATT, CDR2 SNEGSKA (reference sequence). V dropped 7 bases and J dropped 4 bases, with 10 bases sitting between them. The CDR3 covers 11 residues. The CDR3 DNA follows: TGCAGTGTGAAGGAGGCAGAGACCCAGTACTTC. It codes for CSVKEAETQYF.

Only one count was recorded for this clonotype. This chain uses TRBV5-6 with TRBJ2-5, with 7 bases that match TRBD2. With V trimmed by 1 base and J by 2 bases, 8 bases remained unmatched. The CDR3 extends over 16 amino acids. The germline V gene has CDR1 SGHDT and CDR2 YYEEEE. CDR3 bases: TGTGCCAGCAGCTTGCGGGGGGTCCCCCTTCAAGAGACCCAGTACTTC. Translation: CASSLRGVPLQETQYF.

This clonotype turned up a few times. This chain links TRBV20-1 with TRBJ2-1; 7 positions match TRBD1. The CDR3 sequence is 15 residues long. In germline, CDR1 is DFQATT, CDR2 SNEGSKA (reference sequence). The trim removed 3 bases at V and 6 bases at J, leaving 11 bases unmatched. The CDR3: CSASIGTPGGNEQFF. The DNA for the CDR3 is TGCAGTGCTAGTATCGGGACCCCAGGGGGCAATGAGCAGTTCTTC.

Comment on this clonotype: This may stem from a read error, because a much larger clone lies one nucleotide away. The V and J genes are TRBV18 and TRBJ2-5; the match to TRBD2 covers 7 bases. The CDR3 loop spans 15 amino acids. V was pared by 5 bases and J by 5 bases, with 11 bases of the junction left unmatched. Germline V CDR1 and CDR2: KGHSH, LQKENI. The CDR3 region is CASSSSQTSVETQYF. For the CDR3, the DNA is TGTGCCAGCTCATCATCGCAAACTAGCGTCGAGACCCAGTACTTC.

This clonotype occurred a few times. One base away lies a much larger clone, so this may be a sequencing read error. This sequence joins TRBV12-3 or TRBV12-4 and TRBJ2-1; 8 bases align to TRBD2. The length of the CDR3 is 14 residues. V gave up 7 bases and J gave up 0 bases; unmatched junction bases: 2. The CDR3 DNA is TGTGCCAGCAAGCGGGGGAGCTCCTACAATGAGCAGTTCTTC. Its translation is CASKRGSSYNEQFF.